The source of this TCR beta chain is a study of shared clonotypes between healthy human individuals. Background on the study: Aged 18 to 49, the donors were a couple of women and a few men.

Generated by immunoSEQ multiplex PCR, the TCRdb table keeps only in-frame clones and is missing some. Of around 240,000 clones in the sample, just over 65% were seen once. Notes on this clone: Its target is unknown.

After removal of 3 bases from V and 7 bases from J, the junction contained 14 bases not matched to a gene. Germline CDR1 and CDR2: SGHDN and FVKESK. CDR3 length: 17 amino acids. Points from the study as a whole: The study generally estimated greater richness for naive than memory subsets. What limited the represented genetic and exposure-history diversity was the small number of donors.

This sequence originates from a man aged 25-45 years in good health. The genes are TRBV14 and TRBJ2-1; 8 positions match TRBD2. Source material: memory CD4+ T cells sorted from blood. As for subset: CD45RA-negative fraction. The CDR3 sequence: CASSHRRAGETENEQFF. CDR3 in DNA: TGTGCCAGCAGCCATCGCAGAGCGGGAGAAACAGAGAATGAGCAGTTCTTC. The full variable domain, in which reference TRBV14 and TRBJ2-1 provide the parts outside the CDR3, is EAGVTQFPSHSVIEKGQTVTLRCDPISGHDNLYWYRRVMGKEIKFLLHFVKESKQDESGMPNNRFLAERTGGTYSTLKVQPAELEDSGVYFCASSHRRAGETENEQFFGPGTRLTVL.